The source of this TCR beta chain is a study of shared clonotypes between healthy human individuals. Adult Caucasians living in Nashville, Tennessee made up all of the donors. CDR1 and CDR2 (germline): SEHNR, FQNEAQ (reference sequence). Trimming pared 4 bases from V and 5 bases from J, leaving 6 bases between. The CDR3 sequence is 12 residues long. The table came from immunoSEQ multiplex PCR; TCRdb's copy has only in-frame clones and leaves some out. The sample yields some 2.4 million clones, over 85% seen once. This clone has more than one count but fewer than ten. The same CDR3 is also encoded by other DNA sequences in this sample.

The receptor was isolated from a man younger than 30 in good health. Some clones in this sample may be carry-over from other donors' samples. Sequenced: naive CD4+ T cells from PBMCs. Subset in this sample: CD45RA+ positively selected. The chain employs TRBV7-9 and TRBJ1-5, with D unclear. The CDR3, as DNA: TGTGCCAGCAGCTCACAAGATCAGCCCCAGCATTTT. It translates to CASSSQDQPQHF.